A single sample gave rise to the 32 T cell receptor beta chains below, sequenced in a study of Graves' ophthalmopathy and Graves' hyperthyroidism. Beta-chain TCR CDR3 regions were amplified from RNA transcripts. HTBI-primed RT-PCR formed the first round, and a multiplex PCR formed the second. A single record per CDR3 protein comes from TCRdb applying MiXCR to the multiplex PCR reads. The top ten hold roughly 45% of the sample, which has 650,000 to 900,000 distinct CDR3 sequences, roughly two fifths seen once. Sequenced material: peripheral blood. These receptors were taken from an adult man with Graves' ophthalmopathy.

This clonotype was recorded at least ten times. The V call is TRBV29-1, the J call TRBJ2-5; no definite D call. The CDR3 covers 10 residues. Trimming left V 4 bases short and J 1 base short, with 1 base between. CDR1 is SQVTM, CDR2 ANQGSEA, per germline. The CDR3 region is CSVGQETQYF. CDR3 nucleotides: TGCAGCGTTGGCCAAGAGACCCAGTACTTC.

The gene calls are TRBV6-6 and TRBJ2-7, with 8 bases lining up with TRBD2. CDR1 MNHNY and CDR2 SVGAGI come from the germline V gene (reference sequence). With V trimmed by 5 bases and J by 0 bases, 9 bases remained unmatched. The CDR3 length is 16 residues. CDR3 nucleotide sequence: TGTGCCAGCAGTACGGTGGGCGGGGGGAGCTCCTACGAGCAGTACTTC. Its translation is CASSTVGGGSSYEQYF.

V gene TRBV12-3 or TRBV12-4 combines with J gene TRBJ2-5; D is undetermined. The CDR3 has 14 amino acids. V lost 2 bases and J 5 bases, leaving 12 bases between the germline ends. Written as DNA, the CDR3 is TGTGCCAGCAGTTTAAGTAAAGGCAGGGAGACCCAGTACTTC. It encodes CASSLSKGRETQYF.

The genes are TRBV25-1 and TRBJ1-2; perhaps TRBD1 as D (5 bases). Germline CDR1 is MGHDK and CDR2 is SYGVNS. V lost 11 bases and J lost 4, with 14 bases in between. This CDR3 region has 12 residues. This CDR3 reads CAWSGGTYGYTF. CDR3 nucleotide sequence: TGTGCCTGGAGTGGCGGGACCTATGGCTACACCTTC.

The CDR3, as DNA: TGTGCCAGCAGGCCGGACAGGGCGACCTACGAGCAGTACTTC. It codes for CASRPDRATYEQYF. The chain employs TRBV2 and TRBJ2-7; 8 bases line up with TRBD1. Germline V gene sequence: CDR1 SNHLY, CDR2 FYNNEI. The CDR3 has 14 amino acids. The junction had 6 bases not matched to a gene; V was cut back by 6 bases and J by 2 bases.

The V gene is TRBV15, the J gene TRBJ2-1; no reliable D call. Trimming shortened V by 4 bases and J by 7 bases, and 14 bases separated the two germline ends. The germline V gene encodes CDR1 LNHNV and CDR2 YYDKDF (reference sequence). The CDR3 totals 14 residues. CDR3 DNA: TGTGCCACCAGCATTAACACCAAGGGAAATGAGCAGTTCTTC. This translates into CATSINTKGNEQFF.

V and J are TRBV7-9 and TRBJ1-6; D remains ambiguous. Trimming took off 6 bases at V and 6 bases at J, with 15 bases between the two ends. The CDR3 sequence is 15 residues long. Germline V lookup: CDR1 SEHNR, CDR2 FQNEAQ (reference sequence). The CDR3 spells CASSLRVSLNSPLHF. The CDR3 DNA is TGTGCCAGCAGTTTGAGGGTTTCCCTTAATTCACCCCTCCACTTT.

This clonotype was detected ten times or more. V gene TRBV7-2 combines with J gene TRBJ1-2; 8 bases fit TRBD1. CDR1 is SGHTA, CDR2 FQGNSA, per germline. J gave up 4 bases and V 2 bases, and 12 bases lay outside the gene matches. This CDR3 contains 17 residues. The chain's CDR3 is CASSLSQGAAQLYGYTF. The CDR3 DNA reads as TGTGCCAGCAGCTTAAGTCAGGGGGCCGCTCAGCTCTATGGCTACACCTTC.

This clonotype was seen ten or more times. The rearrangement uses TRBV15 and TRBJ2-5; possible D gene TRBD2, 5 bases. Germline CDR1 is LNHNV and CDR2 is YYDKDF (reference sequence). Trimming pared 1 base from V and 0 bases from J, leaving 9 bases between. The CDR3 has 15 residues. Here the CDR3 DNA reads TGTGCCACCAGCAGAGCAGGTAGCGACCAAGAGACCCAGTACTTC. Its translation: CATSRAGSDQETQYF.

At least ten counts were recorded for this clonotype. V is TRBV19 and J is TRBJ1-5, with a tentative D call TRBD1 (6 bases). V was trimmed by 10 bases and J by 0 bases, leaving 10 bases between them. The CDR3 runs to 13 residues. Germline assignment: CDR1 LNHDA and CDR2 SQIVND (reference sequence). The CDR3 region has the DNA TGTGCCACCAAGGGGGTTAGCAATCAGCCCCAGCATTTT. It encodes CATKGVSNQPQHF.

Concerning this clonotype itself: This may be a read error, as it is one base from a much larger clone. The J gene is TRBJ1-2, the V gene TRBV6-5; 9 bases agree with TRBD1. CDR3 size: 14 residues. CDR1 and CDR2 (germline): MNHEY, SVGAGI. The CDR3 loop reads CASLRTGDDYSYTF. The CDR3 DNA is TGTGCCAGCCTCCGGACAGGGGACGACTATAGCTACACCTTC.

This chain links TRBV14 with TRBJ1-6; a possible D gene is TRBD1 (6 bases). The CDR3 has 15 amino acids. Germline lookup yields CDR1 SGHDN and CDR2 FVKESK. V lost 4 bases and J 13 bases, leaving 20 bases between the germline ends. The CDR3 DNA reads as TGTGCCAGCAGCCTCGTCAGCGGGGGGCGCCGCCCCCTCCACTTT. This sequence encodes CASSLVSGGRRPLHF.

In this sample, this clonotype turned up many times. The CDR3 loop reads CSVEDSGETQYF. In DNA form, the CDR3 reads TGCAGCGTTGAAGACAGCGGGGAGACCCAGTACTTC. The chain is built from TRBV29-1 and TRBJ2-5, with D tentatively TRBD2 (6 bases). The CDR3 extends over 12 amino acids. The germline V and J ends were trimmed by 0 bases and 5 bases, with 7 bases remaining between them. The germline V gene encodes CDR1 SQVTM and CDR2 ANQGSEA.

The J gene is TRBJ2-5, the V gene TRBV28; a weak D match, TRBD2 (6 bases). Germline CDR1 reads MDHEN; CDR2 reads SYDVKM. Trimming removed 10 bases at V and 8 bases at J, with 17 bases between. The CDR3 is made up of 12 amino acids. The CDR3 here is CATARGLQTQYF. The CDR3 DNA sequence: TGTGCCACCGCACGGGGGTTACAAACCCAGTACTTC.

Comment on this clonotype: A read error may produce the germline difference seen at one junction end. The chain couples TRBV10-3 to TRBJ1-1; D is uncertain. Germline V gene data show CDR1 as ENHRY and CDR2 as SYGVKD. CDR3 size: 13 residues. The CDR3 spells CASSYEVGTEAFF. CDR3 nucleotide sequence: TGTGCCAGCAGTTACGAGGTGGGAACTGAAGCTTTCTTT.

This clonotype has only a few counts. The gene calls are TRBV25-1 and TRBJ1-1; no clear D gene. This CDR3 is 13 amino acids long. Trimming cost V 5 bases and J 3 bases, with 10 bases left between them. CDR1 is MGHDK and CDR2 is SYGVNS in the germline V gene. The CDR3 here is CASSLPGYTEAFF. The DNA for the CDR3 is TGTGCCAGCAGTTTGCCGGGATACACTGAAGCTTTCTTT.

This clonotype was counted a few times. V usage is TRBV7-9 and J usage is TRBJ2-2, with D perhaps matching TRBD2 (5 bases). The CDR3 length is 16 residues. The germline V and J ends were trimmed by 9 bases and 4 bases, with 21 bases remaining between them. The germline V gene encodes CDR1 SEHNR and CDR2 FQNEAQ (reference sequence). CDR3 in DNA: TGTGCCAGTAGTATCCCGGGCAGGCGGGTCACCGGGGAGCTGTTTTTT. Encoded protein: CASSIPGRRVTGELFF.

The V gene is TRBV4-2, the J gene TRBJ1-2, with D hard to call. V was pared by 0 bases and J by 4 bases, with 9 bases between. CDR3 size: 14 residues. Germline loops: CDR1 LGHNA, CDR2 YNFKEQ. The CDR3 region is CASSQEHGIYGYTF. The CDR3 DNA reads TGTGCCAGCAGCCAAGAGCACGGCATCTATGGCTACACCTTC.

This chain connects TRBV15 to TRBJ2-4; D ambiguous. CDR1 and CDR2 from the germline V gene are LNHNV and YYDKDF (reference sequence). Trimming stripped 1 base from V and 0 bases from J, with 7 bases between. This CDR3 region has 15 residues. CDR3 in DNA: TGTGCCACCAGCAGAGGATCCGTAGCCAAAAACATTCAGTACTTC. It is translated as CATSRGSVAKNIQYF.

V gene TRBV12-3 or TRBV12-4 combines with J gene TRBJ1-5; D is unclear. CDR3 length equals 16 residues. With 3 bases removed from V and 1 base from J, the gap between germline ends came to 13 bases. Here the CDR3 reads CASSLFGVVSNQPQHF. The CDR3 region has the DNA TGTGCCAGCAGTTTGTTTGGCGTAGTAAGCAATCAGCCCCAGCATTTT.

This clonotype was found a few times. V is TRBV10-3 and J is TRBJ1-2; tentatively, D is TRBD1 (6 bases). Trimming pared 10 bases from V and 8 bases from J, leaving 23 bases between. The CDR3 extends over 14 amino acids. Germline loops: CDR1 ENHRY, CDR2 SYGVKD. The CDR3 spells CASGTGIGVGGYTF. The DNA for the CDR3 is TGTGCCAGCGGTACAGGGATAGGGGTAGGGGGCTACACCTTC.

Of note for this clonotype: The CDR3 end shows no conserved phenylalanine or tryptophan, and so a read error is likely. Because the CDR3's place on the DNA is in doubt, the DNA is left out and the CDR3 is given as listed by TCRdb. The CDR3 loop is CASSPSGQGVY. V and J are TRBV7-9 and TRBJ1-4; the D call in the table, TRBD1, was not verified against the DNA. Germline CDR1 is SEHNR and CDR2 is FQNEAQ (reference sequence). The CDR3 sequence runs 11 residues, both termini included.

The chain has TRBV7-6 and TRBJ1-4, with TRBD1 identical over 8 bases. In germline, CDR1 is SGHVS, CDR2 FNYEAQ. V was clipped by 5 bases and J by 5 bases; unmatched bases: 10. There are 16 residues in the CDR3. CDR3 nucleotides: TGTGCCAGCAGCCTACGGACAGGGACGGTGAATGAAAAACTGTTTTTT. Translated, it gives CASSLRTGTVNEKLFF. The complete variable domain, with remaining parts taken from reference TRBV7-6 and TRBJ1-4, reads GAGVSQSPRYKVTKRGQDVALRCDPISGHVSLYWYRQALGQGPEFLTYFNYEAQQDKSGLPNDRFSAERPEGSISTLTIQRTEQRDSAMYRCASSLRTGTVNEKLFFGSGTQLSVL.

This clonotype was detected ten times or more. The CDR3 loop reads CASSVASSVEQYF. CDR3 in DNA: TGTGCCAGCAGTGTAGCTTCATCAGTCGAGCAGTACTTC. The chain links TRBV2 to TRBJ2-7; D call uncertain. Germline V gene sequence: CDR1 SNHLY, CDR2 FYNNEI. Trimming shortened V by 4 bases and J by 6 bases, and 13 bases separated the two germline ends. This CDR3 has 13 residues. The entire variable domain, with the rest obtained from reference TRBV2 and TRBJ2-7, is as follows: EPEVTQTPSHQVTQMGQEVILRCVPISNHLYFYWYRQILGQKVEFLVSFYNNEISEKSEIFDDQFSVERPDGSNFTLKIRSTKLEDSAMYFCASSVASSVEQYFGPGTRLTVT.

This sequence joins TRBV19 and TRBJ1-6, with D maybe TRBD1 (6 bases). Germline lookup yields CDR1 LNHDA and CDR2 SQIVND (reference sequence). The CDR3 spans 15 residues. V shed 6 bases and J shed 7 bases, with 16 bases lying between them. The CDR3 loop is CASRTTGLPNSPLHF. The CDR3 bases are TGTGCCAGTAGAACAACAGGGCTACCAAATTCACCCCTCCACTTT.

This clonotype was counted many times. CDR3: CATSRDQGSDEKLFF. CDR3 coding DNA: TGTGCCACCAGCAGAGATCAGGGGTCCGATGAAAAACTGTTTTTT. The V and J genes are TRBV15 and TRBJ1-4; perhaps TRBD1 as D (6 bases). This CDR3 is 15 amino acids long. Trimming removed 0 bases from V and 6 bases from J, with 11 bases in between. Germline V gene data show CDR1 as LNHNV and CDR2 as YYDKDF (reference sequence).

This clonotype was observed many times. V and J are TRBV20-1 and TRBJ2-5; TRBD1 might be the D (6 bases). The CDR3 extends over 19 amino acids. Germline values: CDR1 DFQATT, CDR2 SNEGSKA (reference sequence). The germline V and J ends were trimmed by 3 bases and 1 base, with 27 bases remaining between them. CDR3 DNA sequence: TGCAGTGCTAGGAGCGAAAGTGACAGGCGGACGGCTATCCAAGAGACCCAGTACTTC. Its translation is CSARSESDRRTAIQETQYF.

The CDR3 nucleotides are TGTGCCAGTAGTACCGTCGACAGGGGTTATACCGGGGAGCTGTTTTTT. It encodes CASSTVDRGYTGELFF. The J gene is TRBJ2-2, the V gene TRBV19; 8 bases map to TRBD1. Unmatched junction bases numbered 9, after V lost 4 bases and J lost 5 bases. The germline V gene has CDR1 LNHDA and CDR2 SQIVND (reference sequence). CDR3 length: 16 amino acids.

This clonotype was seen many times. The rearrangement joins TRBV9 to TRBJ1-1; 9 bases match TRBD1. CDR3 length equals 15 residues. Per the germline V gene, CDR1 is SGDLS and CDR2 is YYNGEE. Germline trimming cut 1 base from V and 5 bases from J; bases unmatched to any gene: 6. The CDR3 nucleotides are TGTGCCAGCAGCGTAAGAACAGGGGGCGAAACTGAAGCTTTCTTT. This translates into CASSVRTGGETEAFF.

This clonotype was observed once. The chain recombines TRBV7-6 with TRBJ1-5; D perhaps matches TRBD1 (5 bases). The CDR3 has 15 amino acids. Deletions cut 5 bases from V and 6 bases from J, with 17 bases between. Germline values: CDR1 SGHVS, CDR2 FNYEAQ. The DNA for the CDR3 is TGTGCCAGCAGCCCAGGATGGGACGGAAGTCAGCCCCAGCATTTT. The encoded protein is CASSPGWDGSQPQHF. Complete variable domain (other parts from reference TRBV7-6 and TRBJ1-5): GAGVSQSPRYKVTKRGQDVALRCDPISGHVSLYWYRQALGQGPEFLTYFNYEAQQDKSGLPNDRFSAERPEGSISTLTIQRTEQRDSAMYRCASSPGWDGSQPQHFGDGTRLSIL.

This clonotype was found a few times. The chain has TRBV19 and TRBJ1-1; 8 positions match TRBD1. V gave up 9 bases and J gave up 4 bases; unmatched junction bases: 13. Germline CDR1 LNHDA, CDR2 SQIVND (reference sequence). The CDR3 is 15 amino acids. The CDR3 here is CASSPGDRLGTEAFF. In nucleotides, the CDR3 is TGTGCCAGCAGCCCGGGGGACAGGTTGGGCACTGAAGCTTTCTTT.

At least ten counts were recorded for this clonotype. V is TRBV7-9 and J is TRBJ1-5; a possible D gene is TRBD1 (6 bases). CDR1 is SEHNR and CDR2 is FQNEAQ in the germline V gene (reference sequence). The CDR3 extends over 15 amino acids. V was cut by 5 bases and J by 2 bases, with 13 bases left in between. Written as DNA, the CDR3 is TGTGCCAGCAGCCCAAGCGGGGGCCGCAATCAGCCCCAGCATTTT. Protein: CASSPSGGRNQPQHF.